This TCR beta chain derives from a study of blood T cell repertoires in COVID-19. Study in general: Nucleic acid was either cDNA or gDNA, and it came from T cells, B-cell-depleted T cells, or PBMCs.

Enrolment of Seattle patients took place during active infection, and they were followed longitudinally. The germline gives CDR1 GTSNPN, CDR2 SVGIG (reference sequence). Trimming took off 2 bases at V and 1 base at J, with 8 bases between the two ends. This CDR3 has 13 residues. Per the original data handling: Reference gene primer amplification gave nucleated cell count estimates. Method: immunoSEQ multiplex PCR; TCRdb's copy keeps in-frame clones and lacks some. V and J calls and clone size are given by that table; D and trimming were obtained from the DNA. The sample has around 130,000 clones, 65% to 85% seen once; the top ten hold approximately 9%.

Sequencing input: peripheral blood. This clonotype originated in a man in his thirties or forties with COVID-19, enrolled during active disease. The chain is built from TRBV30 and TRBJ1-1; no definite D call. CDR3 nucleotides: TGTGCCTGGAGTAGCCACCGGAACACTGAAGCTTTCTTT. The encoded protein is CAWSSHRNTEAFF. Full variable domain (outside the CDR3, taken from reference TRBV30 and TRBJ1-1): SQTIHQWPATLVQPVGSPLSLECTVEGTSNPNLYWYRQAAGRGLQLLFYSVGIGQISSEVPQNLSASRPQDRQFILSSKKLLLSDSGFYLCAWSSHRNTEAFFGQGTRLTVV.